The 23 T cell receptor beta chains listed next were all sequenced from one sample in a study of blood T cell repertoires in COVID-19. Sequencing used immunoSEQ multiplex PCR; TCRdb keeps in-frame clones, though not all of them. Of under 350,000 clones in the sample, approximately 83% were seen once. Sample: peripheral blood. These receptors were obtained from a woman aged 65 to 85 with acute or convalescent COVID-19.

This clone was observed a few times. The chain has TRBV6-5 and TRBJ1-2; 7 nucleotides match TRBD1. There are 15 residues in the CDR3. Germline V CDR1 and CDR2: MNHEY, SVGAGI. V shed 4 bases, J shed 4 bases, and the junction held 9 bases outside the gene matches. CDR3 sequence (DNA): TGTGCCAGCAGTTCCCCCCGACAGGGAGGCTATGGCTACACCTTC. Its protein is CASSSPRQGGYGYTF.

The chain is built from TRBV5-1 and TRBJ2-7; 8 bases line up with TRBD2. CDR3 length: 12 amino acids. Germline trimming cut 4 bases from V and 6 bases from J; bases unmatched to any gene: 3. CDR1 is SGHRS and CDR2 is YFSETQ in the germline V gene. The CDR3 sequence is CASSTGGAEQYF. Written as DNA, the CDR3 is TGCGCCAGCAGCACCGGGGGGGCCGAGCAGTACTTC.

The chain joins TRBV7-8 to TRBJ2-5; no firm D call. CDR3 length: 14 residues. V was pared by 7 bases and J by 0 bases, with 12 bases between. Per the germline V gene, CDR1 is SGHVS and CDR2 is FQNEAQ. The CDR3 reads CASIARRYQETQYF. The CDR3 bases are TGTGCCAGCATCGCACGGCGGTACCAAGAGACCCAGTACTTC.

The chain has TRBV3-1 (or the pseudogene TRBV3-2) and TRBJ2-5, with 7 bases that match TRBD1. The junction had 7 bases not matched to a gene; V was cut back by 0 bases and J by 3 bases. Germline-derived CDR1 and CDR2 are LGHDT and YNNKEL (reference sequence). This CDR3 is 16 amino acids long. CDR3 sequence reads: CASSQEFRDSKETQYF. DNA of the CDR3: TGTGCCAGCAGCCAAGAGTTCCGGGACAGCAAAGAGACCCAGTACTTC.

The chain couples TRBV10-3 to TRBJ1-1; D possibly corresponds to TRBD1 (6 bases). The V end was cut by 5 bases, the J end by 2 bases, with 9 bases between. Germline V CDR1 and CDR2: ENHRY, SYGVKD. This CDR3 comprises 13 residues. The CDR3 is CAISRTDNTEAFF. The CDR3 coding sequence is TGTGCCATCAGTCGGACAGACAACACTGAAGCTTTCTTT.

The chain links TRBV15 to TRBJ1-2, with a weak D call TRBD1 (6 bases). This CDR3 has 12 residues. Germline V gene sequence: CDR1 LNHNV, CDR2 YYDKDF (reference sequence). V lost 9 bases and J lost 3, with 11 bases in between. The CDR3 bases are TGTGCCACACAGGGTTCGGACTATGGCTACACCTTC. This translates into CATQGSDYGYTF.

The chain recombines TRBV19 with TRBJ2-2; D possibly corresponds to TRBD1 (5 bases). Germline CDR1 LNHDA, CDR2 SQIVND (reference sequence). CDR3 length: 16 residues. V shed 10 bases and J shed 3 bases, with 21 bases lying between them. CDR3 DNA: TGTGCCACTGTGGCCGAACCAGGGTCAGACACCGGGGAGCTGTTTTTT. Translated: CATVAEPGSDTGELFF.

The chain combines TRBV6-1 with TRBJ1-2, with 9 bases lining up with TRBD1. Looked up from germline, CDR1 is MNHNS and CDR2 is SASEGT. The CDR3 totals 14 residues. V shed 2 bases and J 8 bases; nucleotides not matched to a gene: 6. CDR3 bases: TGTGCCAGCAGTGAACAGCTTACAGGGGGCGGCTACACCTTC. Amino acids: CASSEQLTGGGYTF.

The CDR3 protein is CASSNARGNSPLHF. Written as DNA, the CDR3 is TGTGCCAGCAGCAACGCCAGGGGCAATTCACCCCTCCACTTT. The V gene is TRBV6-5, the J gene TRBJ1-6, with a tentative D call TRBD1 (6 bases). This CDR3 has 14 amino acids. V was pared by 6 bases and J by 7 bases, with 13 bases between. The germline gives CDR1 MNHEY, CDR2 SVGAGI.

The chain is built from TRBV7-2 and TRBJ2-4, with a tentative D call TRBD1 (6 bases). Trimming left V 4 bases short and J 2 bases short, with 9 bases between. CDR1 and CDR2 (germline): SGHTA, FQGNSA. This CDR3 has 14 amino acids. CDR3 region: CASSSGQSKNIQYF. The CDR3 DNA is TGTGCCAGCAGCTCTGGACAGTCCAAAAACATTCAGTACTTC.

CDR3 sequence reads: CASSFGQGAPDGYTF. The CDR3 DNA reads TGTGCCAGCAGCTTCGGACAGGGAGCACCCGATGGCTACACCTTC. The chain carries TRBV7-9 and TRBJ1-2, with 8 positions matching TRBD1. The CDR3 is 15 amino acids. V lost 3 bases, J lost 6 bases, and 9 bases stayed unmatched. CDR1 is SEHNR and CDR2 is FQNEAQ in the germline V gene (reference sequence).

The DNA of the CDR3 is TGTGCCAGCAGCTTGGCACTAGCGGGGGCCCAAGAGACCCAGTACTTC. It yields the protein CASSLALAGAQETQYF. The chain employs TRBV7-2 and TRBJ2-5; 11 bases map to TRBD2. In germline, CDR1 is SGHTA, CDR2 FQGNSA. Germline trimming cut 3 bases from V and 1 base from J; bases unmatched to any gene: 4. CDR3 length equals 16 residues. Full variable domain (remainder filled in from reference TRBV7-2 and TRBJ2-5): GAGVSQSPSNKVTEKGKDVELRCDPISGHTALYWYRQSLGQGLEFLIYFQGNSAPDKSGLPSDRFSAERTGGSVSTLTIQRTQQEDSAVYLCASSLALAGAQETQYFGPGTRLLVL.

This chain links TRBV19 with TRBJ1-1; 9 bases agree with TRBD1. This CDR3 region has 17 residues. Germline V gene sequence: CDR1 LNHDA, CDR2 SQIVND (reference sequence). Trimming took 4 bases from V and 2 from J; bases not matched to a gene: 11. The CDR3 spells CASSKGGWDRVNTEAFF. CDR3 DNA sequence: TGTGCCAGTAGTAAAGGTGGGTGGGACAGGGTCAACACTGAAGCTTTCTTT.

This sequence joins TRBV2 and TRBJ1-6; a possible D gene is TRBD1 (6 bases). Trimming cost V 7 bases and J 3 bases, with 7 bases left between them. Germline CDR1 and CDR2: SNHLY and FYNNEI. The CDR3 length is 13 residues. The CDR3 nucleotides read TGTGCCAGCACAGGGGTCTATAATTCACCCCTCCACTTT. Translating gives CASTGVYNSPLHF.

The chain carries TRBV6-6 and TRBJ2-3; 8 bases align to TRBD2. Per the germline V gene, CDR1 is MNHNY and CDR2 is SVGAGI (reference sequence). V dropped 6 bases and J dropped 4; count of bases not matched to a gene: 3. This CDR3 is built from 13 residues. The CDR3 loop is CASRGAGADTQYF. The CDR3 bases are TGTGCCAGCAGAGGAGCGGGGGCAGATACGCAGTATTTT.

The chain uses TRBV28 and TRBJ1-2; D unresolved. Germline V gives CDR1 MDHEN, CDR2 SYDVKM. Trimming pared 3 bases from V and 5 bases from J, leaving 7 bases between. The CDR3 loop spans 12 amino acids. The CDR3: CASSFGVYGYTF. CDR3 sequence (DNA): TGTGCCAGCAGTTTCGGGGTATATGGCTACACCTTC.

The chain is built from TRBV4-1 and TRBJ1-2; D is possibly TRBD1 (5 bases). The germline gives CDR1 MGHRA, CDR2 YSYEKL. V lost 4 bases, J lost 2 bases, and 14 bases lay in between. There are 15 residues in the CDR3. The CDR3 is CASSPTRGANYGYTF. The CDR3 nucleotides read TGCGCCAGCAGCCCGACCCGTGGGGCGAACTATGGCTACACCTTC.

A few counts support this clone. The rearrangement joins TRBV5-4 to TRBJ1-1; TRBD1 matches at 7 bases. J lost 1 base, V lost 4 bases, and 7 bases had no gene match. The CDR3 loop spans 15 amino acids. Germline CDR1 is SGHNT and CDR2 is YYREEE (reference sequence). This CDR3 is CASSPETGRNTEAFF. CDR3 nucleotides: TGTGCCAGCAGCCCCGAGACAGGGAGGAACACTGAAGCTTTCTTT.

The chain recombines TRBV5-1 with TRBJ2-7; D may be TRBD2 (6 bases). The germline V gene has CDR1 SGHRS and CDR2 YFSETQ. This CDR3 has 14 residues. Between the trimmed V and J ends, which lost 4 bases and 6 bases, there was a span of 17 bases. CDR3 DNA: TGCGCCAGCAGCGGCTCGGGGGTCGGGACCGAGCAGTACTTC. This translates into CASSGSGVGTEQYF. The full variable domain, completed using reference TRBV5-1 and TRBJ2-7, is KAGVTQTPRYLIKTRGQQVTLSCSPISGHRSVSWYQQTPGQGLQFLFEYFSETQRNKGNFPGRFSGRQFSNSRSEMNVSTLELGDSALYLCASSGSGVGTEQYFGPGTRLTVT.

V usage is TRBV20-1 and J usage is TRBJ2-1; D might be TRBD1 (5 bases). The V end lost 7 bases, the J end lost 5 bases, and 9 bases lay between the germline ends. The CDR3 has 11 residues. Germline loops: CDR1 DFQATT, CDR2 SNEGSKA (reference sequence). In DNA form, the CDR3 reads TGCAGTGTAAGGGGTGACAATGAGCAGTTCTTC. It is translated as CSVRGDNEQFF.

This CDR3 reads CASRGEGEKLFF. CDR3 sequence (DNA): TGCGCCAGCAGGGGCGAGGGTGAAAAACTGTTTTTT. The V and J genes are TRBV5-1 and TRBJ1-4; D gene ambiguous. The CDR3 is 12 amino acids. Germline lookup yields CDR1 SGHRS and CDR2 YFSETQ. V lost 5 bases and J lost 7, with 9 bases in between.

The chain joins TRBV11-2 to TRBJ2-2; maybe TRBD1 (6 bases). The germline V gene encodes CDR1 SGHAT and CDR2 FQNNGV. Trimming took 5 bases from V and 5 from J, leaving 9 bases between them. The CDR3 loop spans 13 amino acids. CDR3 bases: TGTGCCAGCAGCCGGACAGCGACCGGGGAGCTGTTTTTT. Its protein is CASSRTATGELFF.

In this sample, this clone turned up once. The V call is TRBV3-1 (or the pseudogene TRBV3-2), the J call TRBJ1-4, with a possible D match to TRBD1 (5 bases). Trimming took 0 bases from V and 10 from J, leaving 9 bases between them. Per the germline V gene, CDR1 is LGHDT and CDR2 is YNNKEL (reference sequence). This CDR3 is 13 amino acids long. DNA for the CDR3: TGTGCCAGCAGCCAAGAAATTGGGGCAAAACTGTTTTTT. Translation gives CASSQEIGAKLFF.